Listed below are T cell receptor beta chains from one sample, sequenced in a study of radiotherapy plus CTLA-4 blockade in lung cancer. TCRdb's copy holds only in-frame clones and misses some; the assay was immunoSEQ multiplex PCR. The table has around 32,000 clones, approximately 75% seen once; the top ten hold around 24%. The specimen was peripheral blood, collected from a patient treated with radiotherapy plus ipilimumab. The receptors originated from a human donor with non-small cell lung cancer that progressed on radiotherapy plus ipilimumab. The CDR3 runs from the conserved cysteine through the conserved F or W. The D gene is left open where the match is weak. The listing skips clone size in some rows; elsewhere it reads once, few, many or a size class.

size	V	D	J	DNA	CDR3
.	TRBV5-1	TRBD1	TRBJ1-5	TGCGCCAGCAGCCCGGGACAGGGATTTCAGCCCCAGCATTTT	CASSPGQGFQPQHF
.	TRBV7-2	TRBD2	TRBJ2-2	TGTGCCAGCAGGCTTTGGCGGGGGGTAGACACCGGGGAGCTGTTTTTT	CASRLWRGVDTGELFF
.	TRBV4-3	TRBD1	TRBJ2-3	TGCGCCAGCAGCCAAGACAGGGGGAACACAGATACGCAGTATTTT	CASSQDRGNTDTQYF
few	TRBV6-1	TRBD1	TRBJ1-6	TGTGCCAGCAGTGAACTGGGGACAGGGCGATCACCCCTCCACTTT	CASSELGTGRSPLHF
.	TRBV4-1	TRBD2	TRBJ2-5	TGCGCCAGCAGCCTACGACTAGCGGAGACCCAGTACTTC	CASSLRLAETQYF
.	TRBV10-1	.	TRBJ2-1	TGCGCCAGCAGTGAGTCCTTTCAACTAGCCAATGAGCAGTTCTTC	CASSESFQLANEQFF
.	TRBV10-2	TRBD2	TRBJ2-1	TGCGCCAGCAGTGAGCAACAGACTAGCGGGGGGGCTAATGAGCAGTTCTTC	CASSEQQTSGGANEQFF
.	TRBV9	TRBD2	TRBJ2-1	TGTGCCAGCAGCGTAGCCTTCGGGGGGTACAATGAGCAGTTCTTC	CASSVAFGGYNEQFF
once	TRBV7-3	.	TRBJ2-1	TGTGCCAGCAGCCGAGGGGGGGCGGACTACAATGAGCAGTTCTTC	CASSRGGADYNEQFF
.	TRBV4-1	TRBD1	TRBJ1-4	TGCGCCAGCAGCCAAGCCTTACCCGGGACAGGGAATGAAAAACTGTTTTTT	CASSQALPGTGNEKLFF
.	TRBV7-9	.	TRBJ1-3	TGTGCCAGCAGCCCCCCGGGGGTCTCTGGAAACACCATATATTTT	CASSPPGVSGNTIYF
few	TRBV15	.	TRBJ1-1	TGTGCCACCAGCAGAGACCCTATCATACAGTACACTGAAGCTTTCTTT	CATSRDPIIQYTEAFF
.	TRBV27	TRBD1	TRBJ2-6	TGTGCCAGCAGTTTTGGACAGGGACTCTCTGGGGCCAACGTCCTGACTTTC	CASSFGQGLSGANVLTF
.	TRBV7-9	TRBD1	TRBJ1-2	TGTGCCAGCAGCTTAGCGGAGGGACAGGTCTACGGCTACACCTTC	CASSLAEGQVYGYTF
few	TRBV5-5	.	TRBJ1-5	TGTGCCAGCAGCTTGCGGGGGGTACCGAATCAGCCCCAGCATTTT	CASSLRGVPNQPQHF
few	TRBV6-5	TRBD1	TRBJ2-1	TGTGCCAGCAGTTTACAGGGGAGCTCCTACAATGAGCAGTTCTTC	CASSLQGSSYNEQFF